Sequencing of this T cell receptor beta chain was carried out in a study of CD8 T cells in Susac syndrome. The authors carried out high-throughput sequencing of TCR beta. They applied it to CD8+ and CD4+ T cells obtained from blood. The multiple sclerosis controls, all treatment-naive patients, had relapsing-remitting disease that was stable or active. TEMRA cells were FACS-enriched and CD8+ and CD4+ T cells negatively isolated. Random hexamers were used to reverse transcribe the RNA input (0.5 to 1 ug). Amplification of TCR beta CDR3 was carried out by immunoSEQ multiplex PCR, which covered 54 Vbeta and 13 Jbeta segments. TCRdb called the immunoSEQ multiplex PCR reads again in MiXCR, with one record for every CDR3 protein. The data hold just over 300,000 distinct CDR3 sequences, with 90% to 95% observed a single time. This CDR3 has 13 amino acids. CDR1 MNHEY and CDR2 SVGAGI come from the germline V gene. V lost 5 bases and J 5 bases, leaving 13 bases between the germline ends.

Sequenced: CD4+ T cells from PBMCs. This TCR came from a human donor with multiple sclerosis. The rearrangement joins TRBV6-5 to TRBJ2-7, with no clear D. The CDR3 loop reads CASSPPPMHEQYF. CDR3 nucleotide sequence: TGTGCCAGCAGTCCCCCTCCTATGCACGAGCAGTACTTC.